The 18 T cell receptor beta chains below all came from one sample that was sequenced in a study of cytotoxic CD8 clonotypes in ibrutinib-treated CLL. Assay used: immunoSEQ multiplex PCR; TCRdb lists only in-frame clones, some missing. The sample records some 170,000 clones, nearly 90% being singletons. Sample: PBMCs, taken at disease progression, from a patient treated with ibrutinib. These receptors all come from a human donor with chronic lymphocytic leukemia.

The rearrangement joins TRBV9 to TRBJ2-2; the D is unclear. The CDR3 contains 11 residues. CDR1 is SGDLS and CDR2 is YYNGEE in the germline V gene. Trimming cost V 4 bases and J 3 bases, with 1 base left between them. The DNA of the CDR3 is TGTGCCAGCAGCTACACCGGGGAGCTGTTTTTT. This sequence encodes CASSYTGELFF.

J is TRBJ2-1 and V is TRBV15; the D is unclear. The CDR3 sequence is 12 residues long. The V gene lost 1 base and the J gene lost 9 bases, with 7 bases spanning the gap. Germline V gene lookup returns CDR1 LNHNV and CDR2 YYDKDF (reference sequence). The CDR3 loop reads CATSRAVPEQFF. The CDR3 DNA sequence: TGTGCCACCAGCAGAGCTGTTCCTGAGCAGTTCTTC.

This rearrangement joins TRBV5-1 to TRBJ2-7; D gene unclear. In germline, CDR1 is SGHRS, CDR2 YFSETQ. The CDR3 contains 14 residues. The V gene lost 0 bases and the J gene lost 2 bases, with 9 bases spanning the gap. The CDR3 protein is CASSLDGGPYEQYF. CDR3 nucleotides: TGCGCCAGCAGCTTGGATGGCGGTCCCTACGAGCAGTACTTC.

This clone was found once. The rearrangement joins TRBV19 to TRBJ1-3; the D is unclear. CDR3 length: 16 residues. From germline, CDR1 is LNHDA and CDR2 SQIVND (reference sequence). V lost 3 bases and J lost 0, with 12 bases in between. CDR3 region: CASSMATVASGNTIYF. The CDR3 nucleotides read TGTGCCAGTAGTATGGCGACGGTCGCCTCTGGAAACACCATATATTTT.

The chain recombines TRBV6-5 with TRBJ1-2; 12 bases match TRBD1. J was trimmed by 8 bases and V by 2 bases; bases with no gene match: 6. CDR1 MNHEY and CDR2 SVGAGI come from the germline V gene. The CDR3 contains 15 residues. Here the CDR3 reads CASSYEGQGANGYTF. DNA for the CDR3: TGTGCCAGCAGTTACGAGGGACAGGGGGCCAACGGCTACACCTTC.

This rearrangement joins TRBV30 to TRBJ1-2, with no clear D. CDR1 is GTSNPN, CDR2 SVGIG, per germline (reference sequence). Trimming cost V 0 bases and J 1 base, with 12 bases left between them. The CDR3 spans 15 residues. In DNA form, the CDR3 reads TGTGCCTGGAGTGTTAAGGCATCCAATAACTATGGCTACACCTTC. It is translated as CAWSVKASNNYGYTF.

This chain uses TRBV4-3 with TRBJ1-2; the D gene is possibly TRBD1 (6 bases). V lost 1 base to trimming and J lost 4 bases, with 16 bases between them. Germline CDR1 and CDR2: LGHNA and YSLEER. This CDR3 has 16 residues. The CDR3 coding sequence is TGCGCCAGCAGCCAAGCCGGGGGGGGGCTTAGCTATGGCTACACCTTC. Translating gives CASSQAGGGLSYGYTF.

This chain joins TRBV7-9 and TRBJ2-1, with D possibly TRBD1 on 5 matching bases. The V end was cut by 6 bases, the J end by 1 base, with 13 bases between. Germline assignment: CDR1 SEHNR and CDR2 FQNEAQ (reference sequence). CDR3 size: 15 residues. CDR3 region: CASRTRQRSYNEQFF. CDR3 DNA: TGTGCCAGCAGAACCAGACAGAGATCCTACAATGAGCAGTTCTTC.

The rearrangement links TRBV28 to TRBJ1-2; no clear D. CDR3 size: 13 residues. Germline CDR1 is MDHEN and CDR2 is SYDVKM. With 5 bases removed from V and 5 bases from J, the gap between germline ends came to 12 bases. CDR3 DNA: TGTGCCAGCAGTATCAACTCGGATTATGGCTACACCTTC. Its translation is CASSINSDYGYTF.

The rearrangement joins TRBV5-1 to TRBJ2-3; TRBD2 matches at 13 bases. V trimming: 2 bases; J trimming: 1 base; junction bases outside the gene matches: 10. Germline V gives CDR1 SGHRS, CDR2 YFSETQ. The length of the CDR3 is 19 residues. For the CDR3, the DNA is TGCGCCAGCAGCTTAAGGGAACTAGCGGGAGGGTCGGGCACAGATACGCAGTATTTT. This translates into CASSLRELAGGSGTDTQYF.

The CDR3 sequence is CASKGGRVPTGELFF. In nucleotides, the CDR3 is TGTGCCAGCAAGGGGGGGAGGGTGCCCACCGGGGAGCTGTTTTTT. The chain combines TRBV2 with TRBJ2-2; possible D gene TRBD2, 7 bases. CDR1 and CDR2 from the germline V gene are SNHLY and FYNNEI. V lost 7 bases and J lost 4, with 16 bases in between. The CDR3 totals 15 residues.

The chain has TRBV2 and TRBJ1-5; D gene ambiguous. The CDR3 covers 15 residues. Trimming left V 6 bases short and J 1 base short, with 13 bases between. Per the germline V gene, CDR1 is SNHLY and CDR2 is FYNNEI. CDR3 bases: TGTGCCAGCAGAAAAAACGGGAGGAGCAATCAGCCCCAGCATTTT. Protein: CASRKNGRSNQPQHF.

The rearrangement uses TRBV4-1 and TRBJ1-5; D ambiguous. Germline V gene sequence: CDR1 MGHRA, CDR2 YSYEKL. V was shortened by 1 base and J by 9 bases, with 13 bases between the two germline ends. The CDR3 is 14 residues long. The CDR3 here is CASSQGADGGPQHF. CDR3 coding DNA: TGCGCCAGCAGCCAAGGGGCGGACGGCGGGCCCCAGCATTTT.

J is TRBJ1-4 and V is TRBV7-6; D is perhaps TRBD1 (5 bases). Trimming took 4 bases from V and 4 from J, leaving 13 bases between them. The CDR3 runs to 15 residues. Germline V gene data show CDR1 as SGHVS and CDR2 as FNYEAQ. This chain's CDR3 is CASSSLLQGNEKLFF. CDR3 nucleotide sequence: TGTGCCAGCAGCTCCCTCCTGCAGGGTAATGAAAAACTGTTTTTT. Complete variable domain (other parts from reference TRBV7-6 and TRBJ1-4): GAGVSQSPRYKVTKRGQDVALRCDPISGHVSLYWYRQALGQGPEFLTYFNYEAQQDKSGLPNDRFSAERPEGSISTLTIQRTEQRDSAMYRCASSSLLQGNEKLFFGSGTQLSVL.

The chain recombines TRBV7-2 with TRBJ2-7; no clear D. Trimming pared 2 bases from V and 6 bases from J, leaving 17 bases between. CDR1 is SGHTA, CDR2 FQGNSA, per germline. The CDR3 runs to 15 residues. CDR3 in DNA: TGTGCCAGCAGCTTATTTTACGGCGAGGCGTTCGAGCAGTACTTC. The encoded protein is CASSLFYGEAFEQYF.

V gene TRBV19 combines with J gene TRBJ1-5; a possible D gene is TRBD1 (6 bases). V gave up 3 bases and J gave up 3 bases, with 15 bases separating them. The germline CDR1 and CDR2 sequences are LNHDA and SQIVND (reference sequence). The length of the CDR3 is 16 residues. Here the CDR3 DNA reads TGTGCCAGTAGTATCACCGACAGGTCCCCCAATCAGCCCCAGCATTTT. Protein product: CASSITDRSPNQPQHF. The whole variable domain, filled in from reference TRBV19 and TRBJ1-5, reads DGGITQSPKYLFRKEGQNVTLSCEQNLNHDAMYWYRQDPGQGLRLIYYSQIVNDFQKGDIAEGYSVSREKKESFPLTVTSAQKNPTAFYLCASSITDRSPNQPQHFGDGTRLSIL.

The J gene is TRBJ1-4, the V gene TRBV29-1, with 9 bases lining up with TRBD1. Looked up from germline, CDR1 is SQVTM and CDR2 is ANQGSEA. Trimming took 6 bases from V and 6 from J; bases not matched to a gene: 5. CDR3 size: 13 residues. The CDR3 loop reads CSVGDRGYEKLFF. For the CDR3, the DNA is TGCAGCGTCGGTGACAGGGGGTATGAAAAACTGTTTTTT.

V is TRBV10-3 and J is TRBJ1-1; TRBD1 matches 8 bases. Germline V CDR1 and CDR2: ENHRY, SYGVKD. The ends lost 0 bases at V and 11 bases at J; junction bases unmatched: 5. The CDR3 extends over 13 amino acids. In nucleotides, the CDR3 is TGTGCCATCAGTGAGTCGGGGGACAGGATGGCTTTCTTT. Amino acid sequence: CAISESGDRMAFF.